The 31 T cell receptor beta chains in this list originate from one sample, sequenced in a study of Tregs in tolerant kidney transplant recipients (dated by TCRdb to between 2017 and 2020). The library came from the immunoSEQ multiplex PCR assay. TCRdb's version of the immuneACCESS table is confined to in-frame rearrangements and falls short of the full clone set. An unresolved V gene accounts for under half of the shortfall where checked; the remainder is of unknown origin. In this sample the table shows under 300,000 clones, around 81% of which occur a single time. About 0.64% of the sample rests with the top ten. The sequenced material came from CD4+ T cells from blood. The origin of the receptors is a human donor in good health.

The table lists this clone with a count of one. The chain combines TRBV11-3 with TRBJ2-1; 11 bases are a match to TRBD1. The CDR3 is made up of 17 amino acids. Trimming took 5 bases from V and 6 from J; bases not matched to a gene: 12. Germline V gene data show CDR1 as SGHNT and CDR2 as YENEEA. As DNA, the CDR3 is TGTGCCAGCAGCGTTAGTGGTCCGGGACAGGGGGTCAATGAGCAGTTCTTC. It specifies CASSVSGPGQGVNEQFF.

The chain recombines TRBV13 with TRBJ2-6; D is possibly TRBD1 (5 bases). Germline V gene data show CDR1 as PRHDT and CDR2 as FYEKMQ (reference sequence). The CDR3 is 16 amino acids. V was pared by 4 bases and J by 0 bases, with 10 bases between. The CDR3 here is CASSSTGRSGANVLTF. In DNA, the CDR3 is TGTGCCAGCAGCTCCACAGGTCGCTCTGGGGCCAACGTCCTGACTTTC. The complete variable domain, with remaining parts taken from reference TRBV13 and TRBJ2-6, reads AAGVIQSPRHLIKEKRETATLKCYPIPRHDTVYWYQQGPGQDPQFLISFYEKMQSDKGSIPDRFSAQQFSDYHSELNMSSLELGDSALYFCASSSTGRSGANVLTFGAGSRLTVL.

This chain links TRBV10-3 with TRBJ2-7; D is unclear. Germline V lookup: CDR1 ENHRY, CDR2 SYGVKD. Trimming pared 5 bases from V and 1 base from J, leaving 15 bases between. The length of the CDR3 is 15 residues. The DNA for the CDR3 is TGTGCCATCAGTTCCGGACGGAATCCATCCTACGAGCAGTACTTC. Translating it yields CAISSGRNPSYEQYF.

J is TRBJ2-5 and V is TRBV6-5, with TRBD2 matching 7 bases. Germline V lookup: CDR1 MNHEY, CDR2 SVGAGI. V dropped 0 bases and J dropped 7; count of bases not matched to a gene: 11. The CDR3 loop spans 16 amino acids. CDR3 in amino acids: CASSYSTGRGRGTQYF. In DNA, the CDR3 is TGTGCCAGCAGTTACTCGACGGGGAGGGGTAGGGGGACCCAGTACTTC.

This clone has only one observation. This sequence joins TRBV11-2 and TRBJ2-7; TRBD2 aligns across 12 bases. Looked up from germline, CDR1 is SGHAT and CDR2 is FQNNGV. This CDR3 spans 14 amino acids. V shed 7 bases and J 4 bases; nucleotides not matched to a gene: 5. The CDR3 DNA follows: TGTGCCAGCACCCTTACTAGCGGGGGGTACGAGCAGTACTTC. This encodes CASTLTSGGYEQYF.

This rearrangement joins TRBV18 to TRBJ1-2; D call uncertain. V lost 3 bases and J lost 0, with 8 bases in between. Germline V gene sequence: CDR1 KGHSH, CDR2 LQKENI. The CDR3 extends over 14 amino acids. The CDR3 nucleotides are TGTGCCAGCTCACCCTTTACAGCTAACTATGGCTACACCTTC. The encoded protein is CASSPFTANYGYTF.

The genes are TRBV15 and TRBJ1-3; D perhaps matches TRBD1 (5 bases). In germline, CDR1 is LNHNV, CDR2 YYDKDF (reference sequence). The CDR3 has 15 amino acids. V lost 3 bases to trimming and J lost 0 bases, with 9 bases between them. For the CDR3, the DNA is TGTGCCACCAGCAGGACAGCCAGCTCTGGAAACACCATATATTTT. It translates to CATSRTASSGNTIYF.

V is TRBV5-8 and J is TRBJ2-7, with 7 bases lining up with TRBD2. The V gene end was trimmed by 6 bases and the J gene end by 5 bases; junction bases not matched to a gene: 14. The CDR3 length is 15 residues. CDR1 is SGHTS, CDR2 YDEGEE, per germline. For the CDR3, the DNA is TGTGCCAGCAACTGGGGGGGTATGATTTACCACGAGCAGTACTTC. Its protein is CASNWGGMIYHEQYF.

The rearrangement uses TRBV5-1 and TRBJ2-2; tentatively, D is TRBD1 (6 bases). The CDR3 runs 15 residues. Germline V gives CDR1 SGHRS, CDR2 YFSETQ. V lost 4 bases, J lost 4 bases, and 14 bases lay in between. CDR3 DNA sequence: TGCGCCAGCAGCCCCACCCTGGACAGCACCGGGGAGCTGTTTTTT. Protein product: CASSPTLDSTGELFF.

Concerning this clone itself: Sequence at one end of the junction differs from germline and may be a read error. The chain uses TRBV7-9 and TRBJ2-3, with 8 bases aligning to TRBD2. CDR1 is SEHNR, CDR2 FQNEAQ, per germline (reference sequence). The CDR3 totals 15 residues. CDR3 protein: CVSSARLASTDTQYF. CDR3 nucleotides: TGTGTCAGCAGCGCGCGACTAGCGAGCACAGATACGCAGTATTTT.

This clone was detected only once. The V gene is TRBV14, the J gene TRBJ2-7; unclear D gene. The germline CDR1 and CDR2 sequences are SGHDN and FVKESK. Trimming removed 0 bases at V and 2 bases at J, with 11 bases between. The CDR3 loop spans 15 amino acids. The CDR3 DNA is TGTGCCAGCAGCCAAGACGGGCAGCGAGCCTACGAGCAGTACTTC. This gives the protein CASSQDGQRAYEQYF.

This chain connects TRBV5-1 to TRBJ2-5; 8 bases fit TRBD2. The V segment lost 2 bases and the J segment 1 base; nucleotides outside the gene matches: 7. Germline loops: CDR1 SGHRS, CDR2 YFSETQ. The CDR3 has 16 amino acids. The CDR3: CASSFGSGAAQETQYF. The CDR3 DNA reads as TGCGCCAGCAGCTTCGGTAGCGGGGCTGCCCAAGAGACCCAGTACTTC. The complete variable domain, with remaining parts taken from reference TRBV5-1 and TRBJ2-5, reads KAGVTQTPRYLIKTRGQQVTLSCSPISGHRSVSWYQQTPGQGLQFLFEYFSETQRNKGNFPGRFSGRQFSNSRSEMNVSTLELGDSALYLCASSFGSGAAQETQYFGPGTRLLVL.

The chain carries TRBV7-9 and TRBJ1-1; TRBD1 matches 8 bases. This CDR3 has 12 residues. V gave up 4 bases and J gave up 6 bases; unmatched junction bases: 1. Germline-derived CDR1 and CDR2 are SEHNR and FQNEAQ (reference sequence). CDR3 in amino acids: CASSSTGAEAFF. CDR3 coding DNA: TGTGCCAGCAGCTCGACAGGGGCTGAAGCTTTCTTT.

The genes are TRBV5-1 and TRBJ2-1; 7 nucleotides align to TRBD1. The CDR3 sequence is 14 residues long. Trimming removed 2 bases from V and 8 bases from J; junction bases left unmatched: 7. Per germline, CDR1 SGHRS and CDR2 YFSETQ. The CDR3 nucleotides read TGCGCCAGCAGCTTACAGACAGGGCGGGATGAGCAGTTCTTC. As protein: CASSLQTGRDEQFF.

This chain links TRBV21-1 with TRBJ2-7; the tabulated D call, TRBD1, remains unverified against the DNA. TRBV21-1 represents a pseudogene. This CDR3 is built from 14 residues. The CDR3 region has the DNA TGTGCCAGCAGCAAAGACGACAATGGGTACGAGCAGTACTTC. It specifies CASSKDDNGYEQYF.

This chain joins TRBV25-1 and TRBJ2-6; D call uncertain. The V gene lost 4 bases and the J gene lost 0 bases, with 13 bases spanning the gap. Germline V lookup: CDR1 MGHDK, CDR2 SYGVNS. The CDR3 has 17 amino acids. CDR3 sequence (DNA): TGTGCCAGCAGTGTCCCCCACTTCCCCTCTGGGGCCAACGTCCTGACTTTC. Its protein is CASSVPHFPSGANVLTF.

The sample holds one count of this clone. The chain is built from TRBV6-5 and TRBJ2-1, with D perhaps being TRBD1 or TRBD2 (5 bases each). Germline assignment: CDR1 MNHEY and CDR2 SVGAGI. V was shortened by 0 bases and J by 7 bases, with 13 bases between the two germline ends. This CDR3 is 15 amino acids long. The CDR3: CASSYSYRGTNEQFF. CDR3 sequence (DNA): TGTGCCAGCAGTTACTCTTACCGGGGCACGAATGAGCAGTTCTTC.

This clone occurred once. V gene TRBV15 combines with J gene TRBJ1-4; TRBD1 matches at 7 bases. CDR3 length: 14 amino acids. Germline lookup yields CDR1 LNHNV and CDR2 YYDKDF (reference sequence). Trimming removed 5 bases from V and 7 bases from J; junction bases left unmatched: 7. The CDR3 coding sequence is TGTGCCACCAGCCCCGGGACAGTGTTTGAAAAACTGTTTTTT. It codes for CATSPGTVFEKLFF.

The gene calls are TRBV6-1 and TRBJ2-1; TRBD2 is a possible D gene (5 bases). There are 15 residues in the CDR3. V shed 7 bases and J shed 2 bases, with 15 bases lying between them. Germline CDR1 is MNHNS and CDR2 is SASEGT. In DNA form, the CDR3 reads TGTGCCAGCACCCCCTCCCGGGGAACCTACAATGAGCAGTTCTTC. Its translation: CASTPSRGTYNEQFF.

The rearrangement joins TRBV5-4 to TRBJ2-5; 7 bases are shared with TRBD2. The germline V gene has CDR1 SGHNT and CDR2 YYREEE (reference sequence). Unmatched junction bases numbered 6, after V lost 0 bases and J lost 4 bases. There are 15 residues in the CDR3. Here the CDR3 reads CASSLVWGGGETQYF. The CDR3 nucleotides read TGTGCCAGCAGCTTGGTTTGGGGCGGGGGAGAGACCCAGTACTTC. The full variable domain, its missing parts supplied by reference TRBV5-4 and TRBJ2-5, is ETGVTQSPTHLIKTRGQQVTLRCSSQSGHNTVSWYQQALGQGPQFIFQYYREEENGRGNFPPRFSGLQFPNYSSELNVNALELDDSALYLCASSLVWGGGETQYFGPGTRLLVL.

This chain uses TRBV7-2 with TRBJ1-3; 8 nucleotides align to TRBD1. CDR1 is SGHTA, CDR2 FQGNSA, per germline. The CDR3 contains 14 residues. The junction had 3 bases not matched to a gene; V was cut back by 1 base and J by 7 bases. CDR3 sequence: CASSLDRGFNTIYF. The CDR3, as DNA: TGTGCCAGCAGCTTAGACAGGGGGTTCAACACCATATATTTT.

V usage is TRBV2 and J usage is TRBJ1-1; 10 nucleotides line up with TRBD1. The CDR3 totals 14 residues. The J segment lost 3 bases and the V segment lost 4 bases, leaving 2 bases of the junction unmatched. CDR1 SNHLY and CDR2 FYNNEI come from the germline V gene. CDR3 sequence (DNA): TGTGCCAGCAGTGGACAGGGGGCTGACACTGAAGCTTTCTTT. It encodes CASSGQGADTEAFF.

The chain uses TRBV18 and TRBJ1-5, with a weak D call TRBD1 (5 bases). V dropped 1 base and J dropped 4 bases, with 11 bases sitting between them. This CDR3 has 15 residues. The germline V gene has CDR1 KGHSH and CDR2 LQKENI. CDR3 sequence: CASSPQGPLNQPQHF. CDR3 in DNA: TGTGCCAGCTCACCACAGGGGCCTCTTAATCAGCCCCAGCATTTT.

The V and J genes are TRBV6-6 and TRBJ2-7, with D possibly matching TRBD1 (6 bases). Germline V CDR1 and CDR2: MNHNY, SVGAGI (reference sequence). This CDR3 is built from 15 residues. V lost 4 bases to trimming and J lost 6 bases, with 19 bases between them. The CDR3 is CASSWDGGEIVEQYF. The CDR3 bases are TGTGCCAGCAGTTGGGATGGGGGCGAGATCGTCGAGCAGTACTTC.

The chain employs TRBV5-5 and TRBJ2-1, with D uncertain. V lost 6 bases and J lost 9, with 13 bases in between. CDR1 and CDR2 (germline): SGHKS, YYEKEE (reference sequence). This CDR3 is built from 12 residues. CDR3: CASIPRGSEQFF. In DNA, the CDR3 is TGTGCCAGCATCCCCCGCGGTAGTGAGCAGTTCTTC. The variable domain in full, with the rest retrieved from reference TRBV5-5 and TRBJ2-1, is DAGVTQSPTHLIKTRGQQVTLRCSPISGHKSVSWYQQVLGQGPQFIFQYYEKEERGRGNFPDRFSARQFPNYSSELNVNALLLGDSALYLCASIPRGSEQFFGPGTRLTVL.

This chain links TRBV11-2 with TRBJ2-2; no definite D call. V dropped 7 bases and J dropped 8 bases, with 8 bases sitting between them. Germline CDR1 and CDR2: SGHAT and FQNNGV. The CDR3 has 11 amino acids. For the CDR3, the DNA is TGTGCCAGCACCCTCGGGGGGGAGCTGTTTTTT. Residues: CASTLGGELFF.

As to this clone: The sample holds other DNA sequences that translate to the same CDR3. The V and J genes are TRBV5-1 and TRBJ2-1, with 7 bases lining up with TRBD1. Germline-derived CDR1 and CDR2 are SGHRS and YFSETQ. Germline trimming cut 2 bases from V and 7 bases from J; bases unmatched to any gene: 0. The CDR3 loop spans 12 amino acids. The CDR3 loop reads CASSLQGNEQFF. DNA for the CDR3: TGCGCCAGCAGCTTACAGGGGAATGAGCAGTTCTTC. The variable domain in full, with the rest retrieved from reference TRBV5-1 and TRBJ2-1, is KAGVTQTPRYLIKTRGQQVTLSCSPISGHRSVSWYQQTPGQGLQFLFEYFSETQRNKGNFPGRFSGRQFSNSRSEMNVSTLELGDSALYLCASSLQGNEQFFGPGTRLTVL.

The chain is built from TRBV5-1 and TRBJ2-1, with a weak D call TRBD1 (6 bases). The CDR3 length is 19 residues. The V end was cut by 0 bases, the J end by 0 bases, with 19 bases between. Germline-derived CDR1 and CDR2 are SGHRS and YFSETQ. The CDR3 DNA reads TGCGCCAGCAGCTTGGGGTTTACAGGGTTTCCCCGCTCCTACAATGAGCAGTTCTTC. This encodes CASSLGFTGFPRSYNEQFF.

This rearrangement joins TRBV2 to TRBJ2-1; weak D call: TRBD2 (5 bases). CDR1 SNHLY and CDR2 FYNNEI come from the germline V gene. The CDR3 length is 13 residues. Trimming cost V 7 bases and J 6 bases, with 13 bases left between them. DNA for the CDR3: TGTGCCAGCAACCGAGCTCGGGGCAATGAGCAGTTCTTC. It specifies CASNRARGNEQFF. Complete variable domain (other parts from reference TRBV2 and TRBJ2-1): EPEVTQTPSHQVTQMGQEVILRCVPISNHLYFYWYRQILGQKVEFLVSFYNNEISEKSEIFDDQFSVERPDGSNFTLKIRSTKLEDSAMYFCASNRARGNEQFFGPGTRLTVL.

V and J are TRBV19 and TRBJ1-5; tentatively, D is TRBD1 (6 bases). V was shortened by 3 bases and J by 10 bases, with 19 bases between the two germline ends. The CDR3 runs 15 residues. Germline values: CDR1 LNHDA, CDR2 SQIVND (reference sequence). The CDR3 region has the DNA TGTGCCAGTAGTATTGACAGGAGACAGGTGGCCCCCCAGCATTTT. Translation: CASSIDRRQVAPQHF.

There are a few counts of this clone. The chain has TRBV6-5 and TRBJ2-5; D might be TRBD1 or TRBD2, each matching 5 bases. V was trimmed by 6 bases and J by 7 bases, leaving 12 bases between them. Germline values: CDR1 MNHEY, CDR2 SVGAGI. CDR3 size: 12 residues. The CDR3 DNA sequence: TGTGCCAGCAGCCCGGGACGGCTGACCCAGTACTTC. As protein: CASSPGRLTQYF.